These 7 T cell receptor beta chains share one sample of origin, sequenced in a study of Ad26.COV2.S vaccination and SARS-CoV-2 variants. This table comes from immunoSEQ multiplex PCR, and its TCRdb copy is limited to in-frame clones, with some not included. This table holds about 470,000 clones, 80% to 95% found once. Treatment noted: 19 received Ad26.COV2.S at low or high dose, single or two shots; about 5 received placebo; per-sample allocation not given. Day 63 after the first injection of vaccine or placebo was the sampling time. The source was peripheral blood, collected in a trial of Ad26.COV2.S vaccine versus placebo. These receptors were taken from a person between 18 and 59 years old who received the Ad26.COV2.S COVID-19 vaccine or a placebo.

The CDR3 DNA follows: TGTGCCAGCTCACTCAATCAAGAGACCCAGTACTTC. Protein: CASSLNQETQYF. V usage is TRBV18 and J usage is TRBJ2-5; no reliable D call. The germline CDR1 and CDR2 sequences are KGHSH and LQKENI. This CDR3 comprises 12 residues. The germline V and J ends were trimmed by 4 bases and 2 bases, with 5 bases remaining between them.

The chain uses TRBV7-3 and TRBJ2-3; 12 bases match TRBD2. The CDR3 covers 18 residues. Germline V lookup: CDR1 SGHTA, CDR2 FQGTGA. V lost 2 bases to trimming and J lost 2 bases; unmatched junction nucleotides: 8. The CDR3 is CASSLASLAGGPTDTQYF. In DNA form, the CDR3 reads TGTGCCAGCAGCTTAGCCTCACTAGCGGGAGGACCCACAGATACGCAGTATTTT.

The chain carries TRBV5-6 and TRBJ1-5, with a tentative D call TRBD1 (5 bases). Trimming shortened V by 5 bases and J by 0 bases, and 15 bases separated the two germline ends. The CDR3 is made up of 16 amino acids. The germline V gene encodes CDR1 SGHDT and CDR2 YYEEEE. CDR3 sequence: CASSYWGLPSNQPQHF. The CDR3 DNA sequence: TGTGCCAGCAGTTACTGGGGACTCCCTAGCAATCAGCCCCAGCATTTT.

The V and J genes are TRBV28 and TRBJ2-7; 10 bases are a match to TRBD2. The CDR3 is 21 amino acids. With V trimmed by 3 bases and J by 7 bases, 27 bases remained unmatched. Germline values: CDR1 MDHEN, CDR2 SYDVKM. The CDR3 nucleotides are TGTGCCAGCAGTTTCAGGGGTAGCCGGGACAGATTAGCGGGAGGAGGTCGGGAGCAGTACTTC. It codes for CASSFRGSRDRLAGGGREQYF.

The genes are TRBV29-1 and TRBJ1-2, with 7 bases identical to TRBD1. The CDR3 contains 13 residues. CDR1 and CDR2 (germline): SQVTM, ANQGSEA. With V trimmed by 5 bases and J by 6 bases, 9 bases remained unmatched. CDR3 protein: CSVISRDSNGYTF. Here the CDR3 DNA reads TGCAGCGTTATATCCAGGGACAGCAATGGCTACACCTTC.

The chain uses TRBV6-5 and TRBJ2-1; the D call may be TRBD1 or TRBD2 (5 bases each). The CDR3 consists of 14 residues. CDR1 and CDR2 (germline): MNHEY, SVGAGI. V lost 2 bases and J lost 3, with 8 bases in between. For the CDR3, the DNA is TGTGCCAGCAGTTACAGGGACCTCTACAATGAGCAGTTCTTC. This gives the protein CASSYRDLYNEQFF.

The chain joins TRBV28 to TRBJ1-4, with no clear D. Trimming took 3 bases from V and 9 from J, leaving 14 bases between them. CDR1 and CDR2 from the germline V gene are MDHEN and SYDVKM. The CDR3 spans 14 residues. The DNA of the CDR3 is TGTGCCAGCAGTTTCGTCGACAACGTCCAAAAACTGTTTTTT. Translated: CASSFVDNVQKLFF.